The 14 T cell receptor beta chains in this list originate from one sample, sequenced in a study of T-cell reconstitution after alpha-beta-depleted transplantation in children (dated by TCRdb to the mid-2010s). Preparation of the library involved PCR. Reads for this sample came from an Illumina HiSeq 2500. TCR library preparation used molecular barcoding, with unique molecular identifiers applied to normalize quantification of the TCRbeta repertoire. In TCRdb, the public reads were trimmed at Q25 with fastp and aligned with MiXCR, with productive beta chains retained. One record per CDR3 amino acid sequence lists the most common genes and DNA. This sample gives 180,000 or so distinct CDR3 sequences in total; around 5.9% of them show up just once. The ten largest account for just over 4.5% of the sample. The meaning of the sample's treatment or condition label: allogeneic hematopoietic cell transplantation with graft depleted of TCRalphabeta T cells and CD19 B cells.

The sequencing used PBMCs, collected before TCRalphabeta/CD19-depleted stem cell transplant. The receptors stem from a girl in the first two years of life with combined immunodeficiency, due to receive a stem cell transplant.

This clonotype was seen ten or more times. V usage is TRBV10-3 and J usage is TRBJ2-1, with D possibly matching TRBD2 (5 bases). From germline, CDR1 is ENHRY and CDR2 SYGVKD. The CDR3 consists of 16 residues. V lost 0 bases to trimming and J lost 0 bases, with 9 bases between them. This chain's CDR3 is CAISESWSGSYNEQFF. The CDR3 coding sequence is TGTGCCATCAGTGAGTCTTGGAGCGGCTCCTACAATGAGCAGTTCTTC.

This clonotype was counted at least ten times. The gene calls are TRBV12-3 or TRBV12-4 and TRBJ2-5; perhaps TRBD2 as D (5 bases). Deletions cut 1 base from V and 3 bases from J, with 9 bases between. This CDR3 spans 14 amino acids. The CDR3 DNA reads TGTGCCAGCAGTTTAGTAGCGCGTGAAGAGACCCAGTACTTC. Translated: CASSLVAREETQYF.

The chain carries TRBV11-3 and TRBJ1-2; 7 nucleotides line up with TRBD1. Germline V gives CDR1 SGHNT, CDR2 YENEEA. The CDR3 loop spans 15 amino acids. V shed 1 base and J 3 bases; nucleotides not matched to a gene: 5. CDR3 bases: TGTGCCAGCAGCTTAGGGGACAGCGAATACTATGGCTACACCTTC. It is translated as CASSLGDSEYYGYTF.

The rearrangement joins TRBV7-8 to TRBJ2-1; 8 bases agree with TRBD2. Looked up from germline, CDR1 is SGHVS and CDR2 is FQNEAQ. The J segment lost 3 bases and the V segment lost 2 bases, leaving 12 bases of the junction unmatched. The CDR3 length is 18 residues. The CDR3 is CASSLRALPGGDYNEQFF. The CDR3 nucleotides are TGTGCCAGCAGCTTACGGGCCCTTCCGGGGGGGGACTACAATGAGCAGTTCTTC.

This clonotype was observed many times. The chain carries TRBV29-1 and TRBJ2-7, with 9 bases aligning to TRBD1. Germline-derived CDR1 and CDR2 are SQVTM and ANQGSEA. The CDR3 runs 15 residues. Trimming removed 3 bases from V and 0 bases from J; junction bases left unmatched: 6. This CDR3 reads CSVDDPGQGSYEQYF. In nucleotides, the CDR3 is TGCAGCGTTGATGACCCGGGACAGGGCTCCTACGAGCAGTACTTC.

This clonotype has more than one count but fewer than ten. V and J are TRBV28 and TRBJ2-1, with D unclear. CDR1 and CDR2 from the germline V gene are MDHEN and SYDVKM. Trimming removed 2 bases at V and 10 bases at J, with 9 bases between. The CDR3 length is 12 residues. CDR3: CASSLGVREQFF. As DNA, the CDR3 is TGTGCCAGCAGTTTAGGCGTTAGGGAGCAGTTCTTC.

This clonotype was seen repeatedly, ten times or more. V is TRBV28 and J is TRBJ2-7, with D possibly TRBD1 on 6 matching bases. Trimming shortened V by 10 bases and J by 2 bases, and 18 bases separated the two germline ends. This CDR3 spans 14 amino acids. Germline CDR1 and CDR2: MDHEN and SYDVKM. The CDR3 is CAIKLDRLPYEQYF. As DNA, the CDR3 is TGTGCCATCAAATTAGACAGGCTCCCCTACGAGCAGTACTTC.

This clonotype was seen repeatedly, ten times or more. The chain links TRBV6-5 to TRBJ2-1; 13 positions agree with TRBD2. The CDR3 contains 17 residues. The germline gives CDR1 MNHEY, CDR2 SVGAGI. V shed 2 bases and J 1 base; nucleotides not matched to a gene: 2. The CDR3 is CASSYMGLAGSYNEQFF. The CDR3 nucleotides are TGTGCCAGCAGTTACATGGGACTAGCGGGGTCCTACAATGAGCAGTTCTTC.

The chain joins TRBV9 to TRBJ1-5, with 10 bases identical to TRBD1. Germline loops: CDR1 SGDLS, CDR2 YYNGEE. Germline trimming cut 3 bases from V and 8 bases from J; bases unmatched to any gene: 5. This CDR3 spans 14 amino acids. CDR3 nucleotides: TGTGCCAGCAGCGGACAGGGGGCAGGGGAGCCCCAGCATTTT. It encodes CASSGQGAGEPQHF.

This clonotype was detected many times. This chain links TRBV19 with TRBJ1-2, with D uncertain. The length of the CDR3 is 13 residues. Trimming cost V 3 bases and J 3 bases, with 8 bases left between them. CDR1 and CDR2 from the germline V gene are LNHDA and SQIVND (reference sequence). CDR3 DNA sequence: TGTGCCAGTAGTATGGGTCTTCACTATGGCTACACCTTC. Encoded protein: CASSMGLHYGYTF. The entire variable domain, with the rest obtained from reference TRBV19 and TRBJ1-2, is as follows: DGGITQSPKYLFRKEGQNVTLSCEQNLNHDAMYWYRQDPGQGLRLIYYSQIVNDFQKGDIAEGYSVSREKKESFPLTVTSAQKNPTAFYLCASSMGLHYGYTFGSGTRLTVV.

This clonotype was recorded many times. CDR3 bases: TGTGCCAGCAGTTTGAGGGCAGGACTAGCGGGGGGGCCTGTCAATGAGCAGTTCTTC. It specifies CASSLRAGLAGGPVNEQFF. This sequence joins TRBV12-3 or TRBV12-4 and TRBJ2-1; 15 nucleotides match TRBD2. This CDR3 has 19 residues. V gave up 3 bases and J gave up 6 bases; unmatched junction bases: 12.

This clonotype was seen ten or more times. The J gene is TRBJ1-4, the V gene TRBV7-2; TRBD1 matches 7 bases. Looked up from germline, CDR1 is SGHTA and CDR2 is FQGNSA. The CDR3 spans 14 residues. Germline trimming cut 5 bases from V and 3 bases from J; bases unmatched to any gene: 3. The CDR3, as DNA: TGTGCCAGCAGCCCCGACAGGGCTAATGAAAAACTGTTTTTT. This translates into CASSPDRANEKLFF.

The chain links TRBV3-1 to TRBJ1-2; tentative D call: TRBD1 (5 bases). The CDR3 is 12 amino acids. V was pared by 10 bases and J by 8 bases, with 17 bases between. CDR1 is LGHDT, CDR2 YNNKEL, per germline (reference sequence). The DNA of the CDR3 is TGTGCCATCTGCTCGGGACCGTGGGGCTACACCTTC. Its protein is CAICSGPWGYTF.

This clonotype occurred many times. V is TRBV7-3 and J is TRBJ2-3, with 9 bases fitting TRBD1. The length of the CDR3 is 14 residues. The germline V gene encodes CDR1 SGHTA and CDR2 FQGTGA. V lost 4 bases to trimming and J lost 1 base; unmatched junction nucleotides: 0. The CDR3 loop is CASSWDRGTDTQYF. CDR3 DNA sequence: TGTGCCAGCAGCTGGGACAGGGGCACAGATACGCAGTATTTT.